Listed below are T cell receptor beta chains from one sample, sequenced in a study of CD8 T cells in Susac syndrome. TCRdb fed the immunoSEQ multiplex PCR reads into MiXCR, producing one record per CDR3 protein. The sample consists of about 160,000 distinct CDR3 sequences, roughly 95% of them appearing once. Sample: CD4+ T cells from PBMCs. Every receptor here comes from a human donor with Susac syndrome. The conserved cysteine and the conserved F or W are not part of the CDR3 here.

j_call v_call cdr3_aa
TRBJ2-1 TRBV15 ATMAYNEQF
TRBJ2-6 TRBV20-1 SARDIGSGANVLT
TRBJ2-6 TRBV28 ASSLPGVANVLT
TRBJ2-4 TRBV7-2 ASSFVPGDIQY
TRBJ2-3 TRBV25-1 ASRGEGQTDTQY
TRBJ1-1 TRBV12-3/TRBV12-4 ASSLQGWGTEAF
TRBJ2-3 TRBV11-1 ASSAGSATDTQY
TRBJ2-4 TRBV20-1 SAPGQAKNIQY
TRBJ1-2 TRBV25-1 ASSGDRTGDNGYT
TRBJ2-5 TRBV21-1 ASSKGGQETQY
TRBJ2-1 TRBV6-2/TRBV6-3 ASSQPPGLEQF
TRBJ2-5 TRBV20-1 SVTIAGAGTQY
TRBJ2-1 TRBV10-3 AISEGQRNEQF
TRBJ1-6 TRBV11-2 ASRKRDANSPLH
TRBJ2-5 TRBV7-9 ASSHQQGSQETQY
TRBJ2-3 TRBV2 ASSSLDRGNTDTQY
TRBJ2-3 TRBV15 ATSRPGQVGDTQY
TRBJ1-5 TRBV4-2 ASSQGDRDYQPQH
TRBJ2-5 TRBV5-1 ASSRGEMTQY
TRBJ2-1 TRBV28 ASSSLGGAYNEQF
TRBJ2-7 TRBV12-3/TRBV12-4 ASSRDRTGYEQY
TRBJ2-2 TRBV2 ASSPGYSPRNTGELF
TRBJ2-1 TRBV7-3 ASSLTARVNEQF
TRBJ2-5 TRBV30 AWSVIGGQETQY
TRBJ2-7 TRBV4-2 ASSQDDGGGYEQY
TRBJ2-3 TRBV4-3 ASSQVVRLAVTDTQY
TRBJ2-7 TRBV3-1 ASSRQIAYEQY
TRBJ1-3 TRBV29-1 SAEGLVGNTIY